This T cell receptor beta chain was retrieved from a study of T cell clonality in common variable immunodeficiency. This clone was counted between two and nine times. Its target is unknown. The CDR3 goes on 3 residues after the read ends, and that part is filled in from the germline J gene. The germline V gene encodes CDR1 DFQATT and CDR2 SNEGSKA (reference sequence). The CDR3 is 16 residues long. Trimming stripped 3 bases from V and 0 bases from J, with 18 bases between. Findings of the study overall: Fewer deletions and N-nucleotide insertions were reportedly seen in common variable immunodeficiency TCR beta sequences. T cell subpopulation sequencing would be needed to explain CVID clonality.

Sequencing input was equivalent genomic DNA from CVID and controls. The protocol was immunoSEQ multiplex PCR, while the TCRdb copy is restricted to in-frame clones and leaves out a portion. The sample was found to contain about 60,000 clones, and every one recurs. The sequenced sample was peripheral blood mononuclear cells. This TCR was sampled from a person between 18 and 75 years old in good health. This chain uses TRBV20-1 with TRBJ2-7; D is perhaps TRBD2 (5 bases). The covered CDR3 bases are TGCAGTGCTAGGGGATTCGGGGTCGAAACCTCCTACGAG. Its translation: CSARGFGVETSYE. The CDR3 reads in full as CSARGFGVETSYEQYF.